The present entry profiles one TCR beta chain with its context. The CDR3 length is 13 residues. The ends were cut back, 3 bases at V and 0 bases at J, with 5 bases in the middle. Germline CDR1 LGHDT, CDR2 YNNKEL (reference sequence). This record belongs to a study of blood T cell repertoires in COVID-19. Study overall: Both acute and convalescent COVID-19 samples were obtained from the United States, Italy and Spain. Sources were T cells, B-cell-depleted T cells, or PBMCs; the material itself was cDNA or gDNA.

The Seattle patients, enrolled during active infection, were followed longitudinally. As processed by the authors: Amplification of reference gene primers was used by the study to estimate nucleated cell counts. The table came from immunoSEQ multiplex PCR; TCRdb's copy has only in-frame clones and leaves some out. V, J and clone size were drawn from that table, and D and trimming were deduced from the DNA. The sample lists some 73,000 clones, 70% to 80% seen once, with around 2% in the top ten. The chain couples TRBV3-1 (or the pseudogene TRBV3-2) to TRBJ2-5; no firm D call. The receptor's source is a man between 65 and 85 years old with COVID-19, enrolled during active disease. Sequencing was carried out using peripheral blood. The CDR3 spells CASSHRDQETQYF. In DNA, the CDR3 is TGTGCCAGCAGCCATCGGGACCAAGAGACCCAGTACTTC.